This TCR beta chain stems from a study of identifying expanded T cells in peripheral blood. This table comes from immunoSEQ multiplex PCR, and its TCRdb copy is limited to in-frame clones, with some not included. Among around 85,000 clones, approximately 89% were seen once, and the ten largest hold about 3%. CDR3 length: 15 residues. Between the trimmed V and J ends, which lost 0 bases and 5 bases, there was a span of 11 bases. Germline CDR1 and CDR2: SGHRS and YFSETQ. Sequences were obtained from blood. The sequence derives from a person aged 18 to 70 in good health. This rearrangement joins TRBV5-1 to TRBJ2-2; D tentatively fits TRBD1 or TRBD2 (5 bases each). This CDR3 reads CASSLAREKTGELFF. The DNA of the CDR3 is TGCGCCAGCAGCTTGGCCAGGGAGAAGACCGGGGAGCTGTTTTTT.